This T cell receptor (beta chain) comes out of a study of beta chain features in type 1 diabetes. At the level of the study: The study found patients and healthy donors alike in age, gender and cell yields.

Expressed TCRB transcripts were sequenced after all isolated RNA was converted to cDNA. Assay: immunoSEQ multiplex PCR; the TCRdb copy retains only in-frame clones and omits some. The sample records 400,000 to 500,000 clones, around 14% being singletons. Germline V gene sequence: CDR1 SEHNR, CDR2 FQNEAQ (reference sequence). The V gene end was trimmed by 5 bases and the J gene end by 4 bases; junction bases not matched to a gene: 5. CDR3 size: 16 residues. This clone showed up just a few times. The sample was naive CD4+ T cells from blood. V is TRBV7-9 and J is TRBJ2-3; 14 bases align to TRBD2. The TCR was taken from a young man in good health. This chain's CDR3 is CASSAGTSGGADTQYF. The CDR3 coding sequence is TGTGCCAGCAGCGCCGGGACTAGCGGGGGCGCAGATACGCAGTATTTT. The whole variable domain, remainder taken from reference TRBV7-9 and TRBJ2-3, is DTGVSQNPRHKITKRGQNVTFRCDPISEHNRLYWYRQTLGQGPEFLTYFQNEAQLEKSRLLSDRFSAERPKGSFSTLEIQRTEQGDSAMYLCASSAGTSGGADTQYFGPGTRLTVL.